This TCR beta chain was obtained from a study of blood T cell repertoires in COVID-19. Study-wide background: The United States, Italy and Spain were the sources of the acute and convalescent COVID-19 samples. From T cells, B-cell-depleted T cells, or PBMCs came the material, which was cDNA or gDNA.

Authors' methods: For nucleated cells, counts were estimated from reference gene primer amplification. Libraries were prepared by immunoSEQ multiplex PCR; TCRdb keeps only in-frame clonotypes and omits some of them. The V and J calls and clone size are taken from that table; D and trimming were inferred from the DNA. The data show over 150,000 clones, more than 70% seen once. Germline V gives CDR1 SGHNT, CDR2 YYREEE (reference sequence). The CDR3 has 14 residues. V dropped 0 bases and J dropped 7 bases, with 13 bases sitting between them. This sequence originates from a man aged 50 or older with COVID-19, enrolled during active disease. The chain links TRBV5-4 to TRBJ1-1; D gene unclear. The sequenced sample consisted of peripheral blood. The CDR3 DNA reads as TGTGCCAGCAGCTTGGTCGGTCTGAATGGTGAAGCTTTCTTT. This translates into CASSLVGLNGEAFF.